This T cell receptor beta chain comes out of a study of shared clonotypes between healthy human individuals. General study results and limits: Only blood was sampled; tissue repertoires likely differ. It was the non-shared clonotypes that had lower generation probabilities than clonotypes shared by all four donors. Limitation of the genetic and exposure-history diversity represented came from the few donors.

CDR3 length: 13 amino acids. Germline CDR1 and CDR2: GTSNPN and SVGIG (reference sequence). Trimming removed 5 bases at V and 8 bases at J, with 15 bases between. Libraries were prepared by immunoSEQ multiplex PCR; TCRdb keeps only in-frame clonotypes and omits some of them. The sample has approximately 640,000 clones; roughly 88% are singletons. In its sample, this clone was seen a few times. The antigen remains undetermined. V usage is TRBV30 and J usage is TRBJ1-4; D is possibly TRBD1 (5 bases). What was sequenced was memory CD8+ T cells from PBMCs. Regarding subset: CD45RO+ cells pooled with CCR7-negative TemRA cells. The origin of this receptor is a man between 18 and 35 years old in good health. Some clones in this sample may be carry-over from other donors' samples. The CDR3 nucleotides are TGTGCCTGGGGGGACGCGTTGAGGGAAAAACTGTTTTTT. Its translation: CAWGDALREKLFF.